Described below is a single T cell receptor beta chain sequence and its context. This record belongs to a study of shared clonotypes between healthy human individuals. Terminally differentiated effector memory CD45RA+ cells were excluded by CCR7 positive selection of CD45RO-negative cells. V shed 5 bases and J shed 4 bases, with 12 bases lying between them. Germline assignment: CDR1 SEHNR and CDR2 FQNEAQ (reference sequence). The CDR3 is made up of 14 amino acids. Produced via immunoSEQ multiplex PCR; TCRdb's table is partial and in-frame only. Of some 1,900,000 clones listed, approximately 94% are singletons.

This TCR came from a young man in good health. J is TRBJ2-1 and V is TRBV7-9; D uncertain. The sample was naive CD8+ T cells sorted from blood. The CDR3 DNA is TGTGCCAGCAGCGACGAGGCGGTATACAATGAGCAGTTCTTC. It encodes CASSDEAVYNEQFF.